This T cell receptor beta chain was profiled in a study of neoadjuvant anti-PD-1 for oral cavity cancer. Study information: Most patients had three to four biweekly doses of 3 mg/kg nivolumab before resection. Around day 43, patients without progression received a fourth nivolumab dose before surgery. Study results and limitations: Non-responders to neoadjuvant nivolumab had significantly more clonal PBMC T cells than responders.

A note on this clone: Its specificity is unknown.

Data came from immunoSEQ multiplex PCR; TCRdb stores just in-frame clones and leaves some out. The table has over 30,000 clones, just under 80% seen once. CDR3 size: 17 residues. CDR1 is LGHNA, CDR2 YSLEER, per germline. Trimming pared 2 bases from V and 0 bases from J, leaving 14 bases between. Time point of the sample: after neoadjuvant nivolumab, at surgical resection. These newly diagnosed stage II-IVA oral cavity squamous cell carcinoma patients had no prior systemic or radiation treatment. This receptor was obtained from a person between 40 and 85 years old with oral cavity squamous cell carcinoma. The sample consisted of PBMCs, taken after nivolumab (anti-PD-1) treatment. The chain couples TRBV4-3 to TRBJ1-3; D possibly corresponds to TRBD1 (5 bases). CDR3 amino acids: CASSQSLQEHSGNTIYF. CDR3 in DNA: TGCGCCAGCAGCCAATCCCTACAGGAACACTCTGGAAACACCATATATTTT.